The following is a TCR beta chain sequence with its context. The antigen is unknown. Clinicians in the United States treated all participants with HIV. This sample is part of a study of long-term antiretroviral therapy in people with HIV. Findings of the study overall: Collection spanned 2004 to 2017; ART regimens may be less effective than current ones. HIV repertoires had narrower CDR3 length ranges than controls. Clones that had undergone expansion before ART prevailed in the repertoire throughout all time points.

Germline CDR1 is SNHLY and CDR2 is FYNNEI. V shed 7 bases, J shed 5 bases, and the junction held 13 bases outside the gene matches. This CDR3 is built from 15 residues. Assay version v3.0 of immunoSEQ was used, and it was run at survey level. The table came from immunoSEQ multiplex PCR; TCRdb's copy has only in-frame clones and leaves some out. The table includes some 16,000 clones, around 95% detected once. This receptor was obtained from a man aged 25-45 years with HIV. V usage is TRBV2 and J usage is TRBJ2-5; 7 positions match TRBD2. Source: unsorted PBMCs, taken 10.4 years after starting antiretroviral therapy. CDR3 in amino acids: CASTRNWGGGETQYF. The CDR3 DNA is TGTGCCAGCACACGAAACTGGGGGGGTGGGGAGACCCAGTACTTC.